These 16 T cell receptor beta chains came from one sample sequenced in a study of response to subunit inactivated influenza vaccine. TCRdb called the RT-PCR reads again in MiXCR, with one record for every CDR3 protein. The sample has about 480,000 distinct CDR3 sequences; less than 30% are singletons. Source: CD4+ T cells sorted from PBMCs, taken around 5 days after vaccination. The source is a man aged 45-65 years who received an inactivated influenza vaccine.

This clonotype was seen only a few times. The CDR3 loop is CASSLAGAVYEQYF. The CDR3 DNA follows: TGTGCCAGCAGTCTAGCGGGGGCAGTCTACGAGCAGTACTTC. This chain uses TRBV28 with TRBJ2-7, with TRBD2 matching over 10 bases. Unmatched junction bases numbered 4, after V lost 5 bases and J lost 3 bases. CDR1 is MDHEN and CDR2 is SYDVKM in the germline V gene. The CDR3 loop spans 14 amino acids.

This clonotype came up a few times. The gene calls are TRBV15 and TRBJ2-3; 7 bases agree with TRBD2. The CDR3 length is 14 residues. The V gene end was trimmed by 3 bases and the J gene end by 6 bases; junction bases not matched to a gene: 6. The germline V gene encodes CDR1 LNHNV and CDR2 YYDKDF (reference sequence). CDR3 sequence reads: CATSSGEGPDTQYF. Here the CDR3 DNA reads TGTGCCACCAGCAGCGGGGAGGGCCCTGATACGCAGTATTTT.

This chain uses TRBV20-1 with TRBJ2-3; 12 bases line up with TRBD2. V was clipped by 6 bases and J by 4 bases; unmatched bases: 8. This CDR3 is 15 amino acids long. Germline V CDR1 and CDR2: DFQATT, SNEGSKA (reference sequence). CDR3 nucleotides: TGCAGTGCGAGTAGTCTAGCGGGAGGGTCAGATACGCAGTATTTT. Its translation is CSASSLAGGSDTQYF.

The chain has TRBV7-9 and TRBJ2-1; tentatively, D is TRBD1 or TRBD2 (5 bases each). The CDR3 covers 14 residues. Germline CDR1 SEHNR, CDR2 FQNEAQ (reference sequence). Trimming pared 5 bases from V and 8 bases from J, leaving 16 bases between. The CDR3: CASSPGTPSYEQFF. The DNA for the CDR3 is TGTGCCAGCAGCCCCGGGACCCCATCCTATGAGCAGTTCTTC. Full variable domain (rest looked up from reference TRBV7-9 and TRBJ2-1): DTGVSQNPRHKITKRGQNVTFRCDPISEHNRLYWYRQTLGQGPEFLTYFQNEAQLEKSRLLSDRFSAERPKGSFSTLEIQRTEQGDSAMYLCASSPGTPSYEQFFGPGTRLTVL.

The rearrangement joins TRBV20-1 to TRBJ2-7; a weak D match, TRBD2 (6 bases). Germline V gene sequence: CDR1 DFQATT, CDR2 SNEGSKA (reference sequence). V was pared by 2 bases and J by 6 bases, with 20 bases between. The CDR3 contains 15 residues. CDR3 coding DNA: TGCAGTGCTAGATTTCTTAAGGGGACTGGGGTCGAGCAGTACTTC. It codes for CSARFLKGTGVEQYF.

The table lists this clonotype with a few counts. The chain is built from TRBV18 and TRBJ1-5; D unclear. V was trimmed by 3 bases and J by 4 bases, leaving 7 bases between them. Germline-derived CDR1 and CDR2 are KGHSH and LQKENI. The CDR3 spans 13 residues. CDR3 in DNA: TGTGCCAGCTCACCGGATGAAAATCAGCCCCAGCATTTT. Amino acids: CASSPDENQPQHF.

This clonotype was seen a handful of times. The chain joins TRBV21-1 to TRBJ2-1. TRBV21-1 is flagged as a pseudogene. The CDR3 is made up of 13 amino acids. This CDR3 reads CASSKANALLQFF. The CDR3 bases are TGTGCCAGCAGCAAAGCGAACGCCTTACTGCAGTTCTTC.

This clonotype was found a few times. Germline and junction disagree at one end, which may indicate a read error. CDR3 bases: TGTGCTAGCAGCTTAGGCGATTCTAGCACAGATACGCAGTATTTT. It specifies CASSLGDSSTDTQYF. The chain carries TRBV7-7 and TRBJ2-3; D remains ambiguous. Germline V CDR1 and CDR2: SSHAT, FNYEAQ (reference sequence). The CDR3 totals 15 residues.

V gene TRBV6-5 combines with J gene TRBJ2-4; perhaps TRBD1 as D (6 bases). The CDR3 extends over 16 amino acids. V was cut by 4 bases and J by 0 bases, with 13 bases left in between. Germline V gene sequence: CDR1 MNHEY, CDR2 SVGAGI. CDR3 nucleotide sequence: TGTGCCAGCAGTTTTGGATGGGGGCTAGCCAAAAACATTCAGTACTTC. Protein product: CASSFGWGLAKNIQYF.

The chain uses TRBV5-1 and TRBJ1-3; 8 bases line up with TRBD1. The CDR3 is 13 amino acids. Losses at the gene ends were 6 bases for V and 2 bases for J; bases not matched to a gene: 1. The germline gives CDR1 SGHRS, CDR2 YFSETQ. CDR3 protein: CASTDRAGNTIYF. CDR3 DNA sequence: TGCGCCAGCACGGACAGGGCTGGAAACACCATATATTTT.

The chain combines TRBV20-1 with TRBJ1-5; no clear D gene. CDR3 length equals 15 residues. The V end lost 6 bases, the J end lost 4 bases, and 19 bases lay between the germline ends. Germline lookup yields CDR1 DFQATT and CDR2 SNEGSKA (reference sequence). The CDR3 region has the DNA TGCAGTGCACCCAGAGGAGACAAATTTAATCAGCCCCAGCATTTT. This encodes CSAPRGDKFNQPQHF.

On this clonotype itself: At one boundary the junction diverges from the germline segment, which might be a read error. V and J are TRBV7-7 and TRBJ2-3; D perhaps matches TRBD1 (5 bases). Germline loops: CDR1 SSHAT, CDR2 FNYEAQ (reference sequence). The CDR3 runs to 16 residues. This CDR3 reads CASSPAGNLVGDTQYF. The CDR3 coding sequence is TGTGCTAGCAGCCCAGCAGGGAATCTCGTTGGGGATACGCAGTATTTT.

The chain employs TRBV20-1 and TRBJ2-5, with 12 bases fitting TRBD2. The length of the CDR3 is 13 residues. J lost 4 bases, V lost 5 bases, and 2 bases had no gene match. The germline gives CDR1 DFQATT, CDR2 SNEGSKA (reference sequence). In DNA form, the CDR3 reads TGCAGTGCTGGGACTAGCGGGCTAGAGACCCAGTACTTC. Amino acid sequence: CSAGTSGLETQYF.

There are many counts of this clonotype. CDR3 sequence (DNA): TGCGCCAGCAGCTTATTGGCGACCGGGGAGCTGTTTTTT. Translated, it gives CASSLLATGELFF. V usage is TRBV5-1 and J usage is TRBJ2-2; D gene ambiguous. The germline V and J ends were trimmed by 2 bases and 5 bases, with 7 bases remaining between them. Germline-derived CDR1 and CDR2 are SGHRS and YFSETQ. This CDR3 is 13 amino acids long.

The chain couples TRBV6-1 to TRBJ1-5, with TRBD1 as a possible D gene (5 bases). V was pared by 8 bases and J by 0 bases, with 14 bases between. The CDR3 is 15 residues long. The germline gives CDR1 MNHNS, CDR2 SASEGT. CDR3 residues: CASGREFGSNQPQHF. The CDR3 coding sequence is TGTGCCAGCGGCAGGGAGTTTGGTAGCAATCAGCCCCAGCATTTT.

This clonotype appeared a few times. The chain joins TRBV6-2 or TRBV6-3 to TRBJ2-2; 11 nucleotides agree with TRBD2. The CDR3 loop spans 18 amino acids. Trimming at V came to 2 bases and at J to 2 bases, leaving 7 bases not matched to a gene. Germline CDR1 MNHEY, CDR2 SVGEGT. The CDR3 DNA sequence: TGTGCCAGCAGTTACCCCACTAGCGGGGGCGTCAACACCGGGGAGCTGTTTTTT. Its translation: CASSYPTSGGVNTGELFF.